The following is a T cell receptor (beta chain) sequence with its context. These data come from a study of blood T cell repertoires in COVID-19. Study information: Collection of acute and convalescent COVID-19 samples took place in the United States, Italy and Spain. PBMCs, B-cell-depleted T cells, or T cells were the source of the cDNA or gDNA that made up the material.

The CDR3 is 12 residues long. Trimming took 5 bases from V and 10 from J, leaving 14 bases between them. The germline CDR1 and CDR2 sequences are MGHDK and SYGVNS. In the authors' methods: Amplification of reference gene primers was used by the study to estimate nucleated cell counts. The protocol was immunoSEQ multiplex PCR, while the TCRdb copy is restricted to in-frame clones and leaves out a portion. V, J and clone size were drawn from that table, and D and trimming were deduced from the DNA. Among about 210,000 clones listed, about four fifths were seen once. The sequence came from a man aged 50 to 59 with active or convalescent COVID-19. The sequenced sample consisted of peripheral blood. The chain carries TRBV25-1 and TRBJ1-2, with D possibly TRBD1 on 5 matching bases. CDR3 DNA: TGTGCCAGCAGTTTTCAGGGCGCAATCTACACCTTC. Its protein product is CASSFQGAIYTF.